This TCR beta chain was profiled in a study of T cell repertoires in cytomegalovirus infection (dated by TCRdb to about 2019). Describing the broader study: Peptide stimulations targeted recently identified HLA-C-restricted CMV epitopes, whose presentation resists viral immunomodulation, together with well-studied HLA-B-restricted epitopes. Donor HLA type was relevant to the analysis, because carriage of CMV infection together with the matching HLA type was indicated by public TCR beta signatures. Overall study results and their limits: In the ex vivo response, HLA-C-restricted CMV-specific TCR beta clonotypes were dominant, and in two of eight donors the single most frequent clonotype came from this HLA-C-restricted group. Cumulative frequency of public TCR beta family members discriminated carriers of CMV infection plus the relevant HLA type in this cohort and an independent approximately 350-donor cohort.

The sequencer listed for this sample is Illumina HiSeq 1500. TCRdb's own reprocessing of the public reads used fastp at Q25 and MiXCR and kept productive beta chains. CDR3 protein duplicates are merged, each entry listing the most common genes and DNA. This sample holds about 770,000 distinct CDR3 sequences; 25% to 30% were observed only once. The ten top clones hold roughly 14% of the sample. According to the study, the label for this sample's treatment or condition signals: in vitro stimulation with specific CMV peptide epitopes to enrich CMV-specific T cells. Concerning this clonotype itself: Its antigen is unknown. No quality values exist for individual bases; no much larger clone is one base distant.

Sequences LNHDA (CDR1) and SQIVND (CDR2) are obtained from the germline V gene (reference sequence). Trimming takes 7 bases from V and 1 base from J, and the germline ends sit 22 bases apart. Taken from cysteine to phenylalanine, the CDR3 has 17 residues. Just CDR3 DNA is preserved here, 51 bases in frame from base 1. The chain uses TRBV19 and TRBJ1-1; confidence is insufficient to name the D gene. This receptor was identified in a human donor in good health (CMV status not recorded). Some clones in this sample may be carry-over from other donors' samples. Sequences were derived from cultured CD8+ T cells from PBMCs, sampled from culture after CMV antigen stimulation. The sequenced DNA: TGTGCCAGTACCCTAACCCCGCAGCTCCTTTCGAACACTGAAGCTTTCTTT. It translates as CASTLTPQLLSNTEAFF.